This TCR beta chain is from a study of blood T cell repertoires in COVID-19 (dated by TCRdb to the early 2020s). Some background on the complete study: Samples from collaborators originated in the United States, Italy and Spain and spanned both the acute and convalescent phases of COVID-19. The prospective study material was composed of cDNA or gDNA derived from T cells, B-cell-depleted T cells, or PBMCs. Deeply sampled blood TCRbeta repertoires from subjects exposed to, actively infected with, or recovered from COVID-19 were included in the dataset. The repertoires were released in a freely available public database meant as a resource for research on the immune response to SARS-CoV-2. Samples were obtained from the ongoing ImmuneRACE study (first 160 participants) and from roughly 1,300 subjects provided by 6 global collaborators. A de-identified subject ID, COVID-19 status, age in years and sex were almost always included in the sample metadata. Where available, HLA class I and class II types were obtained from metadata supplied by the sample provider rather than from assay-based typing.

TCRbeta CDR3 regions were amplified from genomic DNA by means of the immunoSEQ Assay, a bias-controlled multiplex PCR. Concerning the study's data processing: The number of nucleated cells in each sample was estimated by amplification of reference gene primers within the assay. Sequence reads were collapsed and filtered to measure the absolute abundance of every unique TCRbeta CDR3 rearrangement. For each sample, productive Simpson clonality was calculated as the square root of Simpson's diversity index over productive rearrangements. TCRdb carries this immuneACCESS record with in-frame sequences only. Its versions omit some clonotypes, under half of them owing to an unresolved V gene in the studies checked, with the rest unexplained. V and J calls and clone size are given by that table; D and trimming were obtained from the DNA. The sample records under 150,000 clones, roughly 80% of which are singletons. Of the sample, about 40% falls within the top ten clones.

Whole blood was collected in K2EDTA tubes by collaborating institutions according to the institutions' own protocols. For TCRbeta analysis, collaborators shipped samples in one of three forms: frozen whole blood, isolated PBMCs, or DNA extracted from either of those sample types. Regarding this clone: The specificity of this receptor is unknown. Qualities for individual bases were not recorded, and no much larger clone is one base off.

Study-level results and caveats: How much clinical and demographic metadata was included differed by source and by participant, and the metadata was provided uncurated.

CDR1 LGHNA and CDR2 YSLEER were looked up in the germline V gene. V is pruned by 4 bases and J by 0 bases, leaving 12 bases of the junction without a gene match. Reading from cysteine to phenylalanine, the CDR3 counts 17 amino acids. Only CDR3 DNA is held: 51 bases, read in frame from base 1. The sequence is built from TRBV4-3 and TRBJ2-7, and 7 junction bases match TRBD1. The TCR sequence derives from a human donor in a cohort sampled during active COVID-19. Sequencing was performed on peripheral blood. The CDR3 protein: CASSLQPSGGSSYEQYF. The nucleotide sequence reads as follows: TGCGCCAGCAGCCTACAACCTTCAGGGGGTAGCTCCTACGAGCAGTACTTC.